This T cell receptor (beta chain) emerged from a study of PD-L1 blockade in urothelial cancer. Overall study context: Males with bladder-origin urothelial cancer constituted about nine tenths of the roughly 29 patients.

Assay: immunoSEQ multiplex PCR; the TCRdb copy retains only in-frame clones and omits some. This table holds about 87,000 clones, 84% found once. This CDR3 has 13 residues. Germline assignment: CDR1 SGHRS and CDR2 YFSETQ. The time point here: pretreatment peripheral blood. Per-patient samples, pretreatment and on-treatment, numbered 1 to 8. The study's findings and limits: Blood clones associated with the tumor expanded more at 3 weeks in durable-benefit patients.

Comments on this clone: Its target is not known. The germline gene is not matched at one end of the junction; a read error may be the cause.

This TCR was recovered from a man in his 60s with urothelial cancer. The sequencing used PBMCs, collected around atezolizumab (anti-PD-L1) treatment. The chain couples TRBV5-1 to TRBJ2-5; 11 positions agree with TRBD1. DNA of the CDR3: TGCGCCAGCAGCGTGGGACAGGGGGGCCTGACGGACTTC. The encoded protein is CASSVGQGGLTDF.